The rows below give T cell receptor beta chains drawn from one sample of a study of CD8+CD57+ T cells in acquired aplastic anemia. TCRdb called the reads again in MiXCR, with one record for every CDR3 protein. The sample consists of under 350,000 distinct CDR3 sequences, approximately 60% of them appearing once. What was sequenced was sorted CD4+, CD8+, or CD8+CD57+ T cells (not recorded which) from PBMCs. The receptors derive from a human donor with aplastic anemia. The CDR3 runs from the conserved cysteine through the conserved F or W. A D gene is named only where the DNA matches it firmly. Some rows mark clone size as missing; the rest say once, few, many or name a class of expanded clone.

many | . | TRBJ2-2 | TRBV9 | TGTGCCAGCAGCGTAGTTGCTGGCGGGGGCTTCACCGGGGAGCTGTTTTTT | CASSVVAGGGFTGELFF
. | . | TRBJ1-2 | TRBV7-2 | TGTGCCAGCAGCTCGAACCCAGGACAGCTGGGTCGGGGCTACACCTTC | CASSSNPGQLGRGYTF
. | TRBD2 | TRBJ2-1 | TRBV24-1 | TGTGCCACCAGGACGGGACTAGCGGGGAGGGATGAGCAGTTCTTC | CATRTGLAGRDEQFF
. | . | TRBJ1-1 | TRBV9 | TGTGCCAGCAGTGTCGCCCCCACCTCTGGTGAAGCTTTCTTT | CASSVAPTSGEAFF
. | TRBD1 | TRBJ1-4 | TRBV2 | TGTGCCAGCAGTTACTCGAGAGGGACAGGGCTCGAAAAACTGTTTTTT | CASSYSRGTGLEKLFF
. | . | TRBJ2-3 | TRBV7-2 | TGTGCCAGCAGCGCCCTAGTTGTAGATACGCAGTATTTT | CASSALVVDTQYF
few | . | TRBJ2-7 | TRBV20-1 | TGCAGTGCTAGGGGGTCGTCCGAGCAGTACTTC | CSARGSSEQYF
many | . | TRBJ2-1 | TRBV2 | TGTGCCACGACTCGACCTAATTGGGATGAGCAGTTCTTC | CATTRPNWDEQFF
many | . | TRBJ2-2 | TRBV3-1 | TGTGCCAGCAGCCTACCCTATCTCCGCGGGAAGACCGGGGAGCTGTTTTTT | CASSLPYLRGKTGELFF
. | . | TRBJ2-2 | TRBV12-3/TRBV12-4 | TGTGCCAGCAGTCGCGGGGTGGGACTCTCTGGGGAGCTGTTTTTT | CASSRGVGLSGELFF
many | TRBD1 | TRBJ2-1 | TRBV9 | TGTGCCAGCAGCGTTACAGCCGGGACAGGGTCCTACAATGAGCAGTTCTTC | CASSVTAGTGSYNEQFF
. | . | TRBJ1-1 | TRBV7-6 | TGTGCCAGCAGCTTCTCATCAGGGGAAATGAACACTGAAGCTTTCTTT | CASSFSSGEMNTEAFF
. | . | TRBJ1-6 | TRBV20-1 | TGCAGTGCTAGCCCTCCTAGGGTTATTTCACCCCTCCACTTT | CSASPPRVISPLHF
. | . | TRBJ1-1 | TRBV29-1 | TGCGGCGCGGACGCGGGACTCCAGAACACTGAAGCTTTCTTT | CGADAGLQNTEAFF
. | . | TRBJ2-7 | TRBV24-1 | TGTGCCACCAGTGAGGGGACACTCGACTACGAGCAGTACTTC | CATSEGTLDYEQYF
. | TRBD1 | TRBJ2-3 | TRBV19 | TGTGCCAGTAGTTCGGGACAGGGCGTTGTTACGCAGTATTTT | CASSSGQGVVTQYF
. | . | TRBJ2-1 | TRBV29-1 | TGCAGCGTTCTGGCTAAAGACGGTCTTCTTACCTACAATGAGCAGTTCTTC | CSVLAKDGLLTYNEQFF
once | TRBD2 | TRBJ2-2 | TRBV5-1 | TGCGCCAGCAGTTTGCTAAGCGGGAGTATCGGGGAGCTGTTTTTT | CASSLLSGSIGELFF
many | TRBD1 | TRBJ1-1 | TRBV5-4 | TGTGCCAGCAGGAAACAGGGGCAGAACACTGAAGCTTTCTTT | CASRKQGQNTEAFF
. | TRBD1 | TRBJ1-1 | TRBV5-1 | TGCGCCAGCAGCTTGGTGGCAGGGGGGGCCGAAGCTTTCTTT | CASSLVAGGAEAFF
. | . | TRBJ2-3 | TRBV2 | TGTGCCAGAACACTTAGCACAGATACGCAGTATTTT | CARTLSTDTQYF
many | . | TRBJ1-5 | TRBV6-1 | TGTGCCAGCAGTGGGCAGACCCTTAGTAATCAGCCCCAGCATTTT | CASSGQTLSNQPQHF
. | . | TRBJ1-1 | TRBV2 | TGTGCCAGCAGTTTAGCGTACACTGAAGCTTTCTTT | CASSLAYTEAFF
. | . | TRBJ1-6 | TRBV10-3 | TGTGCCATCAGTGCACGGCCTAATTCACCCCTCCACTTT | CAISARPNSPLHF
. | . | TRBJ2-7 | TRBV7-9 | TGTGCCAGCAGCCCCTTCCTGGGCGTTCCGGACACCGGGGAGCAGTACTTC | CASSPFLGVPDTGEQYF
many | . | TRBJ1-1 | TRBV6-5 | TGTGCCAGCAGTTACACACAGCCGAACACTGAAGCTTTCTTT | CASSYTQPNTEAFF
. | . | TRBJ2-1 | TRBV20-1 | TGCAGTGCTAGAGAGAACCGGGACTGGGCGAATGAGCAGTTCTTC | CSARENRDWANEQFF
. | . | TRBJ2-7 | TRBV5-6 | TGTGCCAGCAGCCCGGGACAAGACCCCTACGAGCAGTACTTC | CASSPGQDPYEQYF
few | . | TRBJ2-1 | TRBV29-1 | TGCAGCGTTGAACTGTTGGGAAATGAGCAGTTCTTC | CSVELLGNEQFF
many | TRBD2 | TRBJ2-5 | TRBV12-3/TRBV12-4 | TGTGCCAGCAGTTTACTAGCGGGAGTAGAAGAGACCCAGTACTTC | CASSLLAGVEETQYF
. | TRBD1 | TRBJ2-3 | TRBV2 | TGTGCCAGCAGTGAAGCGCTTCAGGGGGCCCCCACAGATACGCAGTATTTT | CASSEALQGAPTDTQYF
. | . | TRBJ1-1 | TRBV7-2 | TGTGCCAGCAGCTTAGCGTCCACAGGGAACACTGAAGCTTTCTTT | CASSLASTGNTEAFF